A single T cell receptor beta chain is shown here with its context. Its antigen is not known. Amplification yielded TCR beta CDR3 regions, with RNA transcripts as the source. TCR CDR3 regions were first amplified by RT-PCR with HTBI primers. TCRdb passed the multiplex PCR reads through MiXCR, listing each CDR3 protein once. Of 380,000 or so distinct CDR3 sequences in the sample, 13% are singletons; the top ten hold roughly 20%. The data derive from a study of T cells in Graves' hyperthyroidism and ophthalmopathy. The blood sample dates from first hyperthyroidism diagnosis, preceding any ophthalmopathy symptoms. Study-level results: Most expanded thyroid clonotypes above 0.001 recurred in blood. Classification by a 13 V-J model distinguished ophthalmopathy from stable hyperthyroidism.

V was clipped by 0 bases and J by 2 bases, with 8 bases between them. The germline gives CDR1 DFQATT, CDR2 SNEGSKA (reference sequence). The CDR3 has 13 residues. The TCR was taken from a man in his thirties or forties with Graves' hyperthyroidism that later progressed to Graves' ophthalmopathy. The rearrangement joins TRBV20-1 to TRBJ2-7, with D tentatively TRBD1 (6 bases). The source material was blood. CDR3 loop: CSAREHRAYEQYF. The CDR3 coding sequence is TGCAGTGCTAGAGAGCACAGGGCCTACGAGCAGTACTTC.